These T cell receptor beta chains were read from a single sample in a study of immune evolution from preneoplasia to lung adenocarcinoma. The data were produced by immunoSEQ multiplex PCR, yet TCRdb's version contains in-frame clones alone and is incomplete. The sample consists of 23,000 or so clones, over 70% of them appearing once. The sample taken for sequencing was FFPE invasive lung adenocarcinoma tissue. These receptors were taken from a person between 55 and 69 years old with lung adenocarcinoma. CDR3s include the opening cysteine and the closing phenylalanine or tryptophan. A D gene is named only where the DNA matches it firmly. The size entry is marked missing in some rows and otherwise reads once, few, many or a size class.

abundance	len	d_gene	v_gene	j_gene	CDR3aa	CDR3nt
NA	15	TRBD1	TRBV6-1	TRBJ2-7	CASSRLGTGGFEQYF	TGTGCCAGCAGTCGGCTGGGGACAGGGGGGTTCGAGCAGTACTTC
NA	16	NA	TRBV11-1	TRBJ2-7	CASSLSVGTASYEQYF	TGTGCCAGCAGCTTAAGTGTGGGGACGGCCTCCTACGAGCAGTACTTC
NA	11	NA	TRBV2	TRBJ2-5	CATRLDGTQYF	TGTGCCACCCGACTAGACGGGACCCAGTACTTC
NA	14	NA	TRBV30	TRBJ2-3	CAWRREGVTDTQYF	TGTGCCTGGAGACGGGAAGGTGTCACAGATACGCAGTATTTT
NA	15	NA	TRBV18	TRBJ2-3	CASSLTGGRADTQYF	TGTGCCAGCTCACTGACAGGAGGCAGGGCAGATACGCAGTATTTT
NA	13	NA	TRBV14	TRBJ2-2	CASSSQLSGELFF	TGTGCCAGCAGCTCGCAGCTCTCCGGGGAGCTGTTTTTT
NA	14	NA	TRBV18	TRBJ2-5	CASSPSWTEETQYF	TGTGCCAGCTCACCGTCCTGGACGGAAGAGACCCAGTACTTC
NA	13	NA	TRBV6-5	TRBJ1-2	CASRVGGIYGYTF	TGTGCCAGCAGGGTTGGGGGAATCTATGGCTACACCTTC
NA	13	NA	TRBV7-3	TRBJ1-1	CASSFGRNTETFF	TGTGCCAGCAGCTTCGGTCGGAACACTGAAACTTTCTTT
NA	15	NA	TRBV30	TRBJ1-6	CAWRELDKANSPLHF	TGTGCCTGGAGGGAACTGGACAAGGCGAATTCACCCCTCCACTTT
NA	15	NA	TRBV19	TRBJ1-2	CASSVGSGIEYGYTF	TGTGCCAGTAGTGTTGGGTCAGGGATTGAGTATGGCTACACCTTC
once	13	NA	TRBV6-5	TRBJ2-7	CASLPAGSYEQYF	TGTGCCAGCCTACCAGCTGGATCCTACGAGCAGTACTTC
NA	15	NA	TRBV7-8	TRBJ1-2	CASSLAARPSYGYTF	TGTGCCAGCAGCTTAGCGGCCAGGCCTTCCTATGGCTACACCTTC
once	17	TRBD2	TRBV7-2	TRBJ2-7	CASSLRLAGISTYEQYF	TGTGCCAGCAGCTTACGGCTAGCGGGGATATCTACCTACGAGCAGTACTTC
NA	14	NA	TRBV7-9	TRBJ1-1	CASRIAQDTPEAFF	TGTGCCAGCAGAATCGCACAGGACACCCCAGAAGCTTTCTTT
NA	14	NA	TRBV5-5	TRBJ2-3	CASSLSLGTDTQYF	TGTGCCAGCAGCTTGTCGTTGGGCACAGATACGCAGTATTTT
NA	19	NA	TRBV18	TRBJ2-6	CASSPQLQAPRSGANVLTF	TGTGCCAGCTCACCACAATTACAGGCTCCTCGCTCTGGGGCCAACGTCCTGACTTTC
NA	15	TRBD1	TRBV5-1	TRBJ2-1	CASSLEDRSYNEQFF	TGCGCCAGCAGCTTGGAGGACAGGTCGTACAATGAGCAGTTCTTC
NA	16	NA	TRBV30	TRBJ1-5	CAWSVRSGYSNQPQHF	TGTGCCTGGAGTGTACGTTCAGGGTATAGCAATCAGCCCCAGCATTTT
NA	18	NA	TRBV11-2	TRBJ1-4	CASSLTSSYARANEKLFF	TGTGCCAGCAGCTTAACCAGCAGTTATGCTCGGGCTAATGAAAAACTGTTTTTT
NA	15	NA	TRBV25-1	TRBJ2-3	CASSESGRSTDTQYF	TGTGCCAGCAGTGAATCGGGCAGGAGCACAGATACGCAGTATTTT
NA	15	NA	TRBV7-9	TRBJ2-1	CASSEGRGSQDEQFF	TGTGCCAGCAGTGAGGGAAGGGGCTCCCAGGATGAGCAGTTCTTC
NA	14	NA	TRBV5-6	TRBJ2-1	CASSLGTKSNEQFF	TGTGCCAGCAGCTTGGGGACCAAGAGCAATGAGCAGTTCTTC
NA	13	NA	TRBV28	TRBJ2-4	CASTQEAVGIQYF	TGTGCCAGCACCCAAGAGGCGGTGGGCATTCAGTACTTC
few	14	TRBD1	TRBV10-2	TRBJ2-7	CASKVGQGSYEQYF	TGCGCCAGCAAGGTCGGACAGGGCTCCTACGAGCAGTACTTC
NA	17	TRBD2	TRBV11-2	TRBJ2-7	CASSLVGRTSGRAEQYF	TGTGCCAGCAGCTTAGTGGGCCGGACTAGCGGGAGGGCCGAGCAGTACTTC
NA	16	NA	TRBV4-2	TRBJ2-3	CASSQNILGRTDTQYF	TGTGCCAGCAGCCAAAACATACTAGGTCGCACAGATACGCAGTATTTT
NA	13	NA	TRBV11-3	TRBJ2-2	CASSLVETGELFF	TGTGCCAGCAGCTTAGTAGAGACCGGGGAGCTGTTTTTT
once	21	TRBD2	TRBV12-5	TRBJ2-1	CASGQGTSGLAGGPAPNEQFF	TGTGCTAGTGGTCAAGGGACATCGGGACTAGCGGGAGGGCCGGCCCCTAATGAGCAGTTCTTC
NA	11	NA	TRBV18	TRBJ2-5	CASSLEETQYF	TGTGCCAGCTCACTCGAAGAGACCCAGTACTTC
few	15	TRBD2	TRBV30	TRBJ2-4	CAWSRAGAAKNIQYF	TGTGCCTGGAGTAGGGCGGGAGCGGCCAAAAACATTCAGTACTTC